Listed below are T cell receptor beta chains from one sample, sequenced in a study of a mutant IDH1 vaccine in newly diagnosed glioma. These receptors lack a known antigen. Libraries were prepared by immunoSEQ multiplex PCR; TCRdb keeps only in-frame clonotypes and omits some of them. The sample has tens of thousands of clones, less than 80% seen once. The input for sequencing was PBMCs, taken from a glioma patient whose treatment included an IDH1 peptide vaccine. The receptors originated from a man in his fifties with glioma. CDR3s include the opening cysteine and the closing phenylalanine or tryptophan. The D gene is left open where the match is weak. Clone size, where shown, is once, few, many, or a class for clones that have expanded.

CDR3 DNA: TGCGCCAGCAGCGGACAGATCAATGAGCAGTTCTTC
CDR3 protein: CASSGQINEQFF
V gene: TRBV5-1
clone size: once
J gene: TRBJ2-1
D gene: -

CDR3 DNA: TGCGCCAGCAGCCTAGCGGGGCTAGACACCGGGGAGCTGTTTTTT
CDR3 protein: CASSLAGLDTGELFF
V gene: TRBV5-1
clone size: -
J gene: TRBJ2-2
D gene: TRBD2

CDR3 DNA: TGCGCCAGCAGCCCTGCACCGGGGAGGAGGGGGCCTGAAGCTTTCTTT
CDR3 protein: CASSPAPGRRGPEAFF
V gene: TRBV5-1
clone size: -
J gene: TRBJ1-1
D gene: TRBD1

CDR3 DNA: TGCGCCAGCAGCCATATCGACGGTGGCTACACCTTC
CDR3 protein: CASSHIDGGYTF
V gene: TRBV23-1
clone size: -
J gene: TRBJ1-2
D gene: -

CDR3 DNA: TGTGCCAGCAGTTCTTCCCAGCGGGTCTCTGGAAACACCATATATTTT
CDR3 protein: CASSSSQRVSGNTIYF
V gene: TRBV27
clone size: few
J gene: TRBJ1-3
D gene: -

CDR3 DNA: TGTGCCAGCTCACCAAACACCTACTATGGCTACACCTTC
CDR3 protein: CASSPNTYYGYTF
V gene: TRBV18
clone size: -
J gene: TRBJ1-2
D gene: -

CDR3 DNA: TGTGCCAGCAGTTTATCGGGTTGGGACCCCCAGCATTTT
CDR3 protein: CASSLSGWDPQHF
V gene: TRBV27
clone size: -
J gene: TRBJ1-5
D gene: -

CDR3 DNA: TGTGCCAGCAGCCAACTTGGCAGGGGTGACACTGAAGCTTTCTTT
CDR3 protein: CASSQLGRGDTEAFF
V gene: TRBV14
clone size: few
J gene: TRBJ1-1
D gene: -

CDR3 DNA: TGTGCCAGCAGCGCCGGGGCGGCCGCGGGGGAGCAGTACTTC
CDR3 protein: CASSAGAAAGEQYF
V gene: TRBV9
clone size: -
J gene: TRBJ2-7
D gene: -

CDR3 DNA: TGTGCCAGCAGTTTACGGGTCCAGCCCCAGCATTTT
CDR3 protein: CASSLRVQPQHF
V gene: TRBV28
clone size: -
J gene: TRBJ1-5
D gene: -

CDR3 DNA: TGTGCCAGCAGCCAAGCCCGGGACAGGTTTTTCTACGAGCAGTACTTC
CDR3 protein: CASSQARDRFFYEQYF
V gene: TRBV14
clone size: -
J gene: TRBJ2-7
D gene: TRBD1